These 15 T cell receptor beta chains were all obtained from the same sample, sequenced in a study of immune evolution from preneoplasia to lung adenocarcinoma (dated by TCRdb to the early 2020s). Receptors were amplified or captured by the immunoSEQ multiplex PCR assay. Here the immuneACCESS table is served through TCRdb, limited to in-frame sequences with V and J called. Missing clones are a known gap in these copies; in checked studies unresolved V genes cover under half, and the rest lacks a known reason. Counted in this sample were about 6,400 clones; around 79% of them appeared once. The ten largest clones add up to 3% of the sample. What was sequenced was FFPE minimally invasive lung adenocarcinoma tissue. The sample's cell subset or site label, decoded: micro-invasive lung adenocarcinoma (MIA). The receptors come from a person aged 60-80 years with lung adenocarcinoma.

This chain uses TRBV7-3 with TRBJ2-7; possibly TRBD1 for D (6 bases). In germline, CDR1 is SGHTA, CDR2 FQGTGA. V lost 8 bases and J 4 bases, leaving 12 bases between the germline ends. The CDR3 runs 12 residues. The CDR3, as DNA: TGTGCCAGCTCGGACAGCCTTTACGAGCAGTACTTC. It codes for CASSDSLYEQYF.

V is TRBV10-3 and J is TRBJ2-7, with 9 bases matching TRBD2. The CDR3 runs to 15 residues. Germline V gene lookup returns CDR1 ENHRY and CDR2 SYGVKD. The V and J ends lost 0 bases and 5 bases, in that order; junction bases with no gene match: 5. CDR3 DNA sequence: TGTGCCATCAGTGAGTCTATGGCGGGAGGGGACGAGCAGTACTTC. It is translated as CAISESMAGGDEQYF.

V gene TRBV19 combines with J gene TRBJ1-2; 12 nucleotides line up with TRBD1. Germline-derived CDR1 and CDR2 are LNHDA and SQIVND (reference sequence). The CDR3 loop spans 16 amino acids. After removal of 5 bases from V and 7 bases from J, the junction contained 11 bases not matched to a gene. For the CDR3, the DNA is TGTGCCAGTAGTTTCCGGGACAGGGGGCGCGGGTCTGGCTACACCTTC. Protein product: CASSFRDRGRGSGYTF.

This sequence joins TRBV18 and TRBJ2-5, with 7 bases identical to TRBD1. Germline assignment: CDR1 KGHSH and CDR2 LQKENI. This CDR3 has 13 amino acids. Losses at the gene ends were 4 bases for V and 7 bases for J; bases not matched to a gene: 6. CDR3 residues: CASSLDRDGTQYF. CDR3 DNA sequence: TGTGCCAGCTCACTAGACAGGGACGGGACCCAGTACTTC.

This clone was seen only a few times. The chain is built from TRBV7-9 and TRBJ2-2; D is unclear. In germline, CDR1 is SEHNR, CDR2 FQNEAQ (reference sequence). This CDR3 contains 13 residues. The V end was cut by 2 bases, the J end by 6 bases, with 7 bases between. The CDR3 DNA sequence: TGTGCCAGCAGCTTATTGTCATCCGGGGAGCTGTTTTTT. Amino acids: CASSLLSSGELFF.

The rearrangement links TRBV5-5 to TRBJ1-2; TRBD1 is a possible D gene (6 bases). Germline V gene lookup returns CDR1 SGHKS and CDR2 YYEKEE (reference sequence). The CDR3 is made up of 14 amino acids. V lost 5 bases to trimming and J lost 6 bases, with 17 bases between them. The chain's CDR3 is CASRGTPPPHGYTF. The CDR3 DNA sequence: TGTGCCAGCAGGGGGACACCGCCTCCCCATGGCTACACCTTC.

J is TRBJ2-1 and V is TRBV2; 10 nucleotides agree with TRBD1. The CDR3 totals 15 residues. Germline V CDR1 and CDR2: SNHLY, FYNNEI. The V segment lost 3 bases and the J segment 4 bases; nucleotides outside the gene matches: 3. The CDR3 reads CASSEGQGFYNEQFF. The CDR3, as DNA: TGTGCCAGCAGTGAGGGACAGGGGTTTTACAATGAGCAGTTCTTC.

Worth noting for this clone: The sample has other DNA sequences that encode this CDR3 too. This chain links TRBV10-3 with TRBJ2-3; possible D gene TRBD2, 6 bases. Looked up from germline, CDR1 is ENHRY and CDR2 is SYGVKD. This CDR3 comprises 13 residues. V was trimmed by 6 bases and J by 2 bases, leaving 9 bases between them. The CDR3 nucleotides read TGTGCCATCAGGACGGGAGACACAGATACGCAGTATTTT. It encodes CAIRTGDTDTQYF.

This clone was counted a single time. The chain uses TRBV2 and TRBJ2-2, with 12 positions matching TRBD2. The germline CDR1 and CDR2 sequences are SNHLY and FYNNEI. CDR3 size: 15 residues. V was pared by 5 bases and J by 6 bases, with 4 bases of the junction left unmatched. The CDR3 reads CASSLAGGPSGELFF. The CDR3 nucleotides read TGTGCCAGCAGTCTAGCGGGAGGGCCGTCCGGGGAGCTGTTTTTT.

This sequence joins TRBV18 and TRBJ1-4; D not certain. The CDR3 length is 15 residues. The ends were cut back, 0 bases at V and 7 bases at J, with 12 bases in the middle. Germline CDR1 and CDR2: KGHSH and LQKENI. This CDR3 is CASSPPSGSREKLFF. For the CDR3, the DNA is TGTGCCAGCTCACCACCGTCGGGGTCCCGTGAAAAACTGTTTTTT. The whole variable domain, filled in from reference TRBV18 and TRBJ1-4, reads NAGVMQNPRHLVRRRGQEARLRCSPMKGHSHVYWYRQLPEEGLKFMVYLQKENIIDESGMPKERFSAEFPKEGPSILRIQQVVRGDSAAYFCASSPPSGSREKLFFGSGTQLSVL.

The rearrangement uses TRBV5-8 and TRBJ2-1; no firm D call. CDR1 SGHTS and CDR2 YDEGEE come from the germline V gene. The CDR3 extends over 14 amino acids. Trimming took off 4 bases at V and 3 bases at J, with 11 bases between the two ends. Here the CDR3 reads CASSRSHVYNEQFF. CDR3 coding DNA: TGTGCCAGCAGCCGCAGTCACGTCTACAATGAGCAGTTCTTC.

DNA for the CDR3: TGTGCCAGCAGTTTCGGACAGGTAATTTTTCCGCCCCAGCATTTT. As protein: CASSFGQVIFPPQHF. This chain links TRBV28 with TRBJ1-5, with 7 nucleotides matching TRBD1. Germline CDR1 is MDHEN and CDR2 is SYDVKM. Trimming at V came to 3 bases and at J to 9 bases, leaving 11 bases not matched to a gene. The length of the CDR3 is 15 residues.

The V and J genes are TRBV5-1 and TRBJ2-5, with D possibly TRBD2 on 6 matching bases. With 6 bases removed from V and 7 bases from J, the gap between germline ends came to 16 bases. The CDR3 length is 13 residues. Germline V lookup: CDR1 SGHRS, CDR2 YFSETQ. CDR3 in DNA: TGCGCCAGCATGGTCGGGGGAGGAGGGACCCAGTACTTC. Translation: CASMVGGGGTQYF.

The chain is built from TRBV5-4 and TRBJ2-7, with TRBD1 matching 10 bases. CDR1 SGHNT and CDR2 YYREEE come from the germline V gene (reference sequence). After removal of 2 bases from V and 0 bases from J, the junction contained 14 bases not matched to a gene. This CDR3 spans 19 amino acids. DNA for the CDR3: TGTGCCAGCAGCTTTGGGGACAGGGGATTTAGAGCGAGCTCCTACGAGCAGTACTTC. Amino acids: CASSFGDRGFRASSYEQYF.

In nucleotides, the CDR3 is TGCGCCAGCAGCCAAGGATGGGGACAGGGGGAGTCTCAGCCCCAGCATTTT. Amino acids: CASSQGWGQGESQPQHF. The rearrangement links TRBV4-1 to TRBJ1-5, with 11 nucleotides matching TRBD1. The germline V gene encodes CDR1 MGHRA and CDR2 YSYEKL. The junction had 8 bases not matched to a gene; V was cut back by 1 base and J by 6 bases. The CDR3 loop spans 17 amino acids.